This note documents a single T cell receptor (beta chain) sequence. Antigen specificity is unknown. This entry belongs to a study of shared clonotypes between healthy human individuals. The study's findings and limits: An expected dependence of interdonor clonotype sharing on sequencing depth was noted.

Cells designated naive CD8 were CD45RO-negative and were positively selected for CCR7, with terminally differentiated effector memory CD45RA+ cells excluded. Donors were healthy HIV-negative adults without recent acute infections or vaccinations. TCRdb's table, derived via immunoSEQ multiplex PCR, lists solely in-frame clones and lacks some. The sample shows approximately 2,200,000 clones, about 93% of them seen only once. The CDR3 spans 13 residues. CDR1 is MNHNS and CDR2 is SASEGT in the germline V gene. The J segment lost 4 bases and the V segment lost 6 bases, leaving 2 bases of the junction unmatched.

This chain connects TRBV6-1 to TRBJ1-2, with TRBD1 matching 10 bases. Sequencing was performed on naive CD8+ T cells from PBMCs. This TCR was sampled from a man aged 18 to 29 in good health. Some clones in this sample may be carry-over from other donors' samples. The CDR3 DNA reads TGTGCCAGCAGGGACAGGGGGGGCTATGGCTACACCTTC. It codes for CASRDRGGYGYTF.